This entry features one T cell receptor beta chain sequence. The sample originates from a study of T-cell reconstitution after alpha-beta-depleted transplantation in children. Per the germline V gene, CDR1 is SGHTA and CDR2 is FQGNSA. This CDR3 region has 14 residues. With 0 bases removed from V and 8 bases from J, the gap between germline ends came to 11 bases. Using unique molecular identifiers, the investigators prepared the TCRbeta library. TCRdb reprocessed the PCR reads via MiXCR and lists one record per CDR3 protein. Here the sample spans 500,000 to 600,000 distinct CDR3 sequences, 25% to 30% being singletons.

J is TRBJ2-4 and V is TRBV7-2; TRBD1 is a possible D gene (6 bases). Sequences were derived from PBMCs, sampled before TCRalphabeta/CD19-depleted stem cell transplant. This TCR derives from a boy younger than two with Wiskott-Aldrich syndrome, due to receive a stem cell transplant. The CDR3 reads CASSLARGSDIQYF. The CDR3 bases are TGTGCCAGCAGCTTAGCCAGGGGTTCTGACATTCAGTACTTC.